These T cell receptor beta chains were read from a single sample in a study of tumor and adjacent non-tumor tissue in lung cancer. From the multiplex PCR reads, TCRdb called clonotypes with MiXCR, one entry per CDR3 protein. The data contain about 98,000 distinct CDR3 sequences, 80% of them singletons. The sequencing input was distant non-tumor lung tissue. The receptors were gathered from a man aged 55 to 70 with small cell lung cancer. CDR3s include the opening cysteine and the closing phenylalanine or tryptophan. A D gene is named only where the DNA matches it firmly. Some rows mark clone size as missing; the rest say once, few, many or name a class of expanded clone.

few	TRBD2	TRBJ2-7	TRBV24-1	TGTGCCACCAGTGAGGCTAGCGGGAAGGACGTGCAGTACTTC	CATSEASGKDVQYF
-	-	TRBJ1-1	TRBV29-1	TGCAGCGTCCACCGAGGGAGCGAGGGGACTGAAGCTTTCTTT	CSVHRGSEGTEAFF
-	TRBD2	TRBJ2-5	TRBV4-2	TGTGCCAACAGCCAAGACCTTTCGTGGGGGAGGGCCCGGGAGACCCAGTACTTC	CANSQDLSWGRARETQYF
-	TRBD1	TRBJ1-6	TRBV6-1	TGTGTCAACAGTGAGGCCGACAGGGAGACTTCACCCCTCCACTTT	CVNSEADRETSPLHF
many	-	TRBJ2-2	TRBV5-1	TGCGCCAGCAACTACGGGAACACCGGGGAGCTGTTTTTT	CASNYGNTGELFF
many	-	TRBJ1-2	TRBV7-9	TGTGCCAGCAGACCTGGGACCAGGGTAGAAGGAGGCTACACCTTC	CASRPGTRVEGGYTF
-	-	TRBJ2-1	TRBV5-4	TGTGCCAGCAGCGGGTGGGTAAGCAATGAGCAGTTCTTC	CASSGWVSNEQFF
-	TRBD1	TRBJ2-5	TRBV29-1	TGCATGGCAAATCCGGGACAGGGGAACCAAGAGACCCAGTACTTC	CMANPGQGNQETQYF
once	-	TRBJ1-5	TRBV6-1	TGTGCCAGCATTCAGACAGAGGGATGGTTTCAGCCCCAGCATTTT	CASIQTEGWFQPQHF
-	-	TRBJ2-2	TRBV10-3	TGTGCCATCACCTCGGGAGCCAACACCGGGGAGCTGTCTTTT	CAITSGANTGELSF
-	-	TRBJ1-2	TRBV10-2	TGCGCCTGCAGTGACTCAAGGGGGTTTGGCTACACCTTC	CACSDSRGFGYTF
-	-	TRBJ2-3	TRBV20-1	TGCAGTGCTAGAGATTTTGCAGGGTACAGAGATACGCAGTATTTT	CSARDFAGYRDTQYF
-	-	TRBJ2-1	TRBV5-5	TGTGCCAGCGGCCCAGGGGCAAGGGGGCAGTTCTTC	CASGPGARGQFF
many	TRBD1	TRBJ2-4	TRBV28	TGTGCCAGCAGTTCCCCAGGGGGCGGGATAAACATTCAGTACTTC	CASSSPGGGINIQYF